The 13 T cell receptor beta chains below come from one sample, sequenced in a study of shared clonotypes between healthy human individuals. The method was immunoSEQ multiplex PCR; TCRdb's version includes in-frame clones alone and lacks a portion of them. Of about 730,000 clones in the sample, 72% were seen once. The sequenced material came from memory CD4+ T cells sorted from blood. Subset meaning: CD45RA-negative fraction. These receptor sequences come from a woman aged 25 to 39 in good health.

This chain connects TRBV28 to TRBJ1-3, with TRBD1 as a possible D gene (6 bases). V gave up 5 bases and J gave up 4 bases, with 12 bases separating them. This CDR3 has 14 residues. Per the germline V gene, CDR1 is MDHEN and CDR2 is SYDVKM. CDR3 nucleotides: TGTGCCAGCAGTACAAACAGGGTGGGAAACACCATATATTTT. It is translated as CASSTNRVGNTIYF. Full variable domain (outside the CDR3, taken from reference TRBV28 and TRBJ1-3): DVKVTQSSRYLVKRTGEKVFLECVQDMDHENMFWYRQDPGLGLRLIYFSYDVKMKEKGDIPEGYSVSREKKERFSLILESASTNQTSMYLCASSTNRVGNTIYFGEGSWLTVV.

The gene calls are TRBV5-4 and TRBJ1-1; 8 nucleotides match TRBD1. The CDR3 spans 17 residues. Germline trimming cut 0 bases from V and 4 bases from J; bases unmatched to any gene: 11. Germline V gene data show CDR1 as SGHNT and CDR2 as YYREEE (reference sequence). CDR3: CASSLGAGGPWGTEAFF. Written as DNA, the CDR3 is TGTGCCAGCAGCTTGGGAGCAGGGGGCCCTTGGGGCACTGAAGCTTTCTTT.

This clone was observed a handful of times. V usage is TRBV2 and J usage is TRBJ1-3; TRBD1 matches at 8 bases. The CDR3 contains 15 residues. J gave up 8 bases and V 5 bases, and 11 bases lay outside the gene matches. Germline V gene sequence: CDR1 SNHLY, CDR2 FYNNEI. CDR3 sequence reads: CASSLGQGSGYTIYF. The CDR3 region has the DNA TGTGCCAGCAGTCTAGGACAGGGTTCGGGATACACCATATATTTT.

This clone has a single count. The V gene is TRBV2, the J gene TRBJ1-1; D is undetermined. The V and J ends lost 6 bases and 0 bases respectively, with 8 bases between them. This CDR3 spans 13 amino acids. Germline V gene lookup returns CDR1 SNHLY and CDR2 FYNNEI. The CDR3 region has the DNA TGTGCCAGCAGAAATTTGATGAACACTGAAGCTTTCTTT. Translating it yields CASRNLMNTEAFF.

The CDR3 loop reads CASSLGTEGLNEQFF. CDR3 sequence (DNA): TGCGCCAGCAGCTTGGGGACCGAGGGCCTCAATGAGCAGTTCTTC. This chain uses TRBV5-1 with TRBJ2-1, with TRBD2 as a possible D gene (5 bases). V lost 0 bases, J lost 6 bases, and 13 bases lay in between. The CDR3 extends over 15 amino acids. Germline CDR1 reads SGHRS; CDR2 reads YFSETQ.

The rearrangement links TRBV14 to TRBJ2-7; D uncertain. The CDR3 totals 15 residues. CDR1 and CDR2 from the germline V gene are SGHDN and FVKESK. Deletions cut 0 bases from V and 6 bases from J, with 15 bases between. CDR3 in amino acids: CASSQDWSSPREQYF. CDR3 nucleotide sequence: TGTGCCAGCAGCCAAGACTGGAGTTCCCCACGCGAGCAGTACTTC.

This clone was recorded a few times. The chain links TRBV19 to TRBJ2-7; 10 nucleotides line up with TRBD2. V lost 6 bases to trimming and J lost 4 bases; unmatched junction nucleotides: 9. The CDR3 sequence is 15 residues long. Per germline, CDR1 LNHDA and CDR2 SQIVND (reference sequence). The CDR3 loop reads CASSRWTSGVYEQYF. CDR3 sequence (DNA): TGTGCCAGTAGCAGGTGGACTAGCGGCGTTTACGAGCAGTACTTC.

Only a few counts were recorded for this clone. A clone one base away is much larger, so this may be a read error. This sample also contains other DNA sequences that code for the same CDR3. This sequence joins TRBV7-2 and TRBJ2-7; 7 bases align to TRBD2. This CDR3 contains 14 residues. The ends lost 5 bases at V and 0 bases at J; junction bases unmatched: 4. In germline, CDR1 is SGHTA, CDR2 FQGNSA. The CDR3 DNA reads as TGTGCCAGCAGCATCCAGCGGGACTCCTACGAGCAGTACTTC. Its protein product is CASSIQRDSYEQYF. The whole variable domain, remainder taken from reference TRBV7-2 and TRBJ2-7, is GAGVSQSPSNKVTEKGKDVELRCDPISGHTALYWYRQSLGQGLEFLIYFQGNSAPDKSGLPSDRFSAERTGGSVSTLTIQRTQQEDSAVYLCASSIQRDSYEQYFGPGTRLTVT.

V and J are TRBV2 and TRBJ1-4; no reliable D call. This CDR3 has 15 residues. Germline lookup yields CDR1 SNHLY and CDR2 FYNNEI. V lost 6 bases to trimming and J lost 0 bases, with 11 bases between them. CDR3 coding DNA: TGTGCCAGCAGCCTACAGCAGGCAACTAATGAAAAACTGTTTTTT. Amino acids: CASSLQQATNEKLFF.

As for this clone: This may stem from a read error, because a much larger clone lies one nucleotide away. The sample has other DNA sequences that encode this CDR3 too. V is TRBV7-2 and J is TRBJ1-1; no firm D call. CDR1 and CDR2 from the germline V gene are SGHTA and FQGNSA. The CDR3 is 13 residues long. V dropped 3 bases and J dropped 3 bases, with 8 bases sitting between them. The CDR3 here is CASSFQRDTEAFF. The CDR3 coding sequence is TGTGCCAGCAGCTTCCAGCGGGACACTGAAGCTTTCTTT.

This sequence joins TRBV27 and TRBJ2-7; 9 nucleotides match TRBD1. V was pared by 3 bases and J by 3 bases, with 3 bases of the junction left unmatched. Germline CDR1 is MNHEY and CDR2 is SMNVEV (reference sequence). This CDR3 has 14 amino acids. For the CDR3, the DNA is TGTGCCAGCAGTTTTTCGGGACAGGGCTACGAGCAGTACTTC. It codes for CASSFSGQGYEQYF.

The chain uses TRBV27 and TRBJ2-5; a weak D match, TRBD2 (5 bases). Germline assignment: CDR1 MNHEY and CDR2 SMNVEV (reference sequence). The CDR3 loop spans 15 amino acids. V gave up 3 bases and J gave up 1 base, with 12 bases separating them. The CDR3 DNA is TGTGCCAGCAGTTTCTTAGCGAGGAGCCAAGAGACCCAGTACTTC. It yields the protein CASSFLARSQETQYF.

As to this clone: Within the sample, other DNA sequences also encode this same CDR3. V usage is TRBV18 and J usage is TRBJ2-7, with 7 bases that match TRBD1. The CDR3 runs to 14 residues. V gave up 6 bases and J gave up 4 bases; unmatched junction bases: 9. Germline loops: CDR1 KGHSH, CDR2 LQKENI. The CDR3 reads CASSPRQGTYEQYF. The DNA of the CDR3 is TGTGCCAGCTCCCCGAGACAGGGAACATACGAGCAGTACTTC. Full variable domain (outside the CDR3, taken from reference TRBV18 and TRBJ2-7): NAGVMQNPRHLVRRRGQEARLRCSPMKGHSHVYWYRQLPEEGLKFMVYLQKENIIDESGMPKERFSAEFPKEGPSILRIQQVVRGDSAAYFCASSPRQGTYEQYFGPGTRLTVT.